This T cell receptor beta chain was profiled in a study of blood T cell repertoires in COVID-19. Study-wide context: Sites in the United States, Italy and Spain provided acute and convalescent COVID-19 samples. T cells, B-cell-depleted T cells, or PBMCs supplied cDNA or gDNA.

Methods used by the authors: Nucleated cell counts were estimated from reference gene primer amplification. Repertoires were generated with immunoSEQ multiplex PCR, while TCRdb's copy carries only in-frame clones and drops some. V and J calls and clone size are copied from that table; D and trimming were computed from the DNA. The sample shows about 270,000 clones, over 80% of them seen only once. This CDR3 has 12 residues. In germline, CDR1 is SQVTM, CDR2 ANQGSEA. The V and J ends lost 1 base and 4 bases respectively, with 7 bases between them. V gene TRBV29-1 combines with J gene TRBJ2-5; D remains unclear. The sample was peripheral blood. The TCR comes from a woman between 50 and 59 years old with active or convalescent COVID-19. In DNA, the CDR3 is TGCAGCGTTGAAGGCAGGCGAGAGACCCAGTACTTC. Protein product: CSVEGRRETQYF.